A selection of T cell receptor beta chains follows, all from one sample in a study of cytomegalovirus exposure and HLA in healthy donors. The assay was immunoSEQ multiplex PCR, and TCRdb's table has in-frame clones only and misses some. The repertoire holds under 100,000 clones, with about 9.4% as singletons. Sequencing input: PBMCs. The receptors were gathered from a man aged 55-75 years in good health and CMV-seropositive. CDR3s include the opening cysteine and the closing phenylalanine or tryptophan. D genes are given only for firm matches. Expanded clones are given a class, and other clones once, few, many or no size at all.

j_call: TRBJ2-1; clone_size: -; d_call: TRBD2; v_call: TRBV7-2; cdr3_aa: CASSLAGTINEQFF; cdr3_nt: TGTGCCAGCAGCTTAGCCGGGACTATTAATGAGCAGTTCTTC
j_call: TRBJ2-3; clone_size: few; d_call: TRBD2; v_call: TRBV4-1; cdr3_aa: CASSQEGYLGLAGDTQYF; cdr3_nt: TGCGCCAGCAGCCAAGAAGGGTACTTAGGACTAGCGGGAGATACGCAGTATTTT
j_call: TRBJ1-5; clone_size: -; d_call: TRBD1; v_call: TRBV28; cdr3_aa: CASSGRQGYQPQHF; cdr3_nt: TGTGCCAGCAGTGGAAGACAGGGCTATCAGCCCCAGCATTTT
j_call: TRBJ1-1; clone_size: few; d_call: TRBD1; v_call: TRBV7-8; cdr3_aa: CASSPTGGVTEAFF; cdr3_nt: TGTGCCAGCAGCCCAACAGGGGGCGTAACTGAAGCTTTCTTT
j_call: TRBJ2-2; clone_size: -; d_call: TRBD2; v_call: TRBV7-3; cdr3_aa: CASSPGGLAGITGELFF; cdr3_nt: TGTGCCAGCAGTCCGGGGGGTCTAGCGGGGATCACCGGGGAGCTGTTTTTT
j_call: TRBJ2-3; clone_size: few; d_call: TRBD1; v_call: TRBV13; cdr3_aa: CASSPGQGQVVTDTQYF; cdr3_nt: TGTGCCAGCAGTCCGGGACAGGGCCAAGTGGTCACAGATACGCAGTATTTT
j_call: TRBJ1-2; clone_size: few; d_call: -; v_call: TRBV10-3; cdr3_aa: CAISEAGSSGGYTF; cdr3_nt: TGTGCCATCAGTGAGGCCGGGTCCTCGGGTGGCTACACCTTC
j_call: TRBJ1-2; clone_size: -; d_call: -; v_call: TRBV4-1; cdr3_aa: CASSREDKHSGYGYTF; cdr3_nt: TGCGCCAGCAGCCGGGAGGACAAGCACTCGGGCTATGGCTACACCTTC
j_call: TRBJ1-4; clone_size: -; d_call: -; v_call: TRBV5-1; cdr3_aa: CASSLERQQNEKLFF; cdr3_nt: TGCGCCAGCAGCTTGGAGCGCCAGCAAAATGAAAAACTGTTTTTT
j_call: TRBJ1-1; clone_size: -; d_call: -; v_call: TRBV7-9; cdr3_aa: CASSWGDNTEAFF; cdr3_nt: TGTGCCAGCAGCTGGGGGGATAACACTGAAGCTTTCTTT
j_call: TRBJ1-5; clone_size: few; d_call: -; v_call: TRBV30; cdr3_aa: CAWSLKAGVGNQPQHF; cdr3_nt: TGTGCCTGGAGTTTGAAGGCCGGGGTCGGTAATCAGCCCCAGCATTTT
j_call: TRBJ1-3; clone_size: -; d_call: -; v_call: TRBV5-5; cdr3_aa: CASSLEPGIRTIYF; cdr3_nt: TGTGCCAGCAGCTTGGAACCAGGGATTCGGACCATATATTTT
j_call: TRBJ1-6; clone_size: few; d_call: -; v_call: TRBV18; cdr3_aa: CASSPYAQSNNSPLHF; cdr3_nt: TGTGCCAGCTCACCATACGCACAGAGTAATAATTCACCCCTCCACTTT
j_call: TRBJ2-2; clone_size: -; d_call: -; v_call: TRBV18; cdr3_aa: CASSPDSTGELFF; cdr3_nt: TGTGCCAGCTCACCCGACAGCACCGGGGAGCTGTTTTTT
j_call: TRBJ2-1; clone_size: -; d_call: TRBD1; v_call: TRBV19; cdr3_aa: CASSIFGTGTGSPNNEQFF; cdr3_nt: TGTGCCAGTAGTATTTTTGGCACCGGGACAGGGAGCCCTAACAATGAGCAGTTCTTC
j_call: TRBJ2-2; clone_size: -; d_call: -; v_call: TRBV5-1; cdr3_aa: CASSPQGHTGELFF; cdr3_nt: TGCGCCAGCAGCCCTCAGGGTCACACCGGGGAGCTGTTTTTT
j_call: TRBJ2-7; clone_size: -; d_call: TRBD1; v_call: TRBV28; cdr3_aa: CASRVPGTGAYEQYF; cdr3_nt: TGTGCCAGCAGGGTCCCCGGGACAGGGGCTTACGAGCAGTACTTC
j_call: TRBJ1-1; clone_size: -; d_call: -; v_call: TRBV7-2; cdr3_aa: CASSDHRVLNTEAFF; cdr3_nt: TGTGCCAGCAGCGACCACAGGGTGTTGAACACTGAAGCTTTCTTT
j_call: TRBJ2-5; clone_size: -; d_call: -; v_call: TRBV29-1; cdr3_aa: CSVEGPEETQYF; cdr3_nt: TGCAGCGTTGAAGGGCCAGAAGAGACCCAGTACTTC
j_call: TRBJ1-2; clone_size: many; d_call: -; v_call: TRBV20-1; cdr3_aa: CSAEQANGYTF; cdr3_nt: TGCAGTGCTGAACAGGCAAATGGCTACACCTTC
j_call: TRBJ2-1; clone_size: few; d_call: TRBD2; v_call: TRBV2; cdr3_aa: CASGATSGGAGVQFF; cdr3_nt: TGTGCCAGCGGGGCGACTAGCGGGGGGGCCGGGGTGCAGTTCTTC
j_call: TRBJ2-7; clone_size: -; d_call: TRBD2; v_call: TRBV9; cdr3_aa: CASTRGLAGEEQYF; cdr3_nt: TGTGCCAGCACCCGTGGACTAGCGGGAGAGGAGCAGTACTTC
j_call: TRBJ2-2; clone_size: -; d_call: TRBD1; v_call: TRBV5-1; cdr3_aa: CASNRDRGTGELFF; cdr3_nt: TGCGCCAGCAATAGGGACAGGGGCACCGGGGAGCTGTTTTTT
j_call: TRBJ2-1; clone_size: -; d_call: TRBD2; v_call: TRBV19; cdr3_aa: CASSIVASGKAANEQFF; cdr3_nt: TGTGCCAGTAGTATAGTTGCTAGCGGGAAGGCCGCCAATGAGCAGTTCTTC
j_call: TRBJ2-1; clone_size: -; d_call: TRBD2; v_call: TRBV28; cdr3_aa: CASSPPGGNNEQFF; cdr3_nt: TGTGCCAGCTCCCCTCCGGGGGGGAACAATGAGCAGTTCTTC
j_call: TRBJ2-5; clone_size: -; d_call: -; v_call: TRBV21-1; cdr3_aa: CASSKGAGQQETQYF; cdr3_nt: TGTGCCAGCAGCAAAGGGGCCGGTCAGCAAGAGACCCAGTACTTC
j_call: TRBJ1-5; clone_size: few; d_call: -; v_call: TRBV28; cdr3_aa: CASSDYIQPQHF; cdr3_nt: TGTGCCAGCAGTGACTATATACAGCCCCAGCATTTT
j_call: TRBJ1-6; clone_size: few; d_call: TRBD1; v_call: TRBV7-9; cdr3_aa: CASSFPRGQGESPLHF; cdr3_nt: TGTGCCAGCAGCTTTCCCCGCGGGCAGGGGGAATCACCCCTCCACTTT
j_call: TRBJ2-7; clone_size: few; d_call: TRBD2; v_call: TRBV6-1; cdr3_aa: CASRTGLAGEQYF; cdr3_nt: TGTGCCAGCAGGACCGGACTAGCGGGTGAGCAGTACTTC
j_call: TRBJ1-2; clone_size: few; d_call: -; v_call: TRBV7-6; cdr3_aa: CASSLGFSGGSYGYTF; cdr3_nt: TGTGCCAGCAGCTTAGGTTTCTCTGGTGGGAGCTATGGCTACACCTTC
j_call: TRBJ1-1; clone_size: -; d_call: -; v_call: TRBV2; cdr3_aa: CASTLTGREAFF; cdr3_nt: TGTGCCAGCACCTTGACGGGAAGGGAAGCTTTCTTT
j_call: TRBJ1-1; clone_size: many; d_call: -; v_call: TRBV10-3; cdr3_aa: CAISEKVLSSGNTEAFF; cdr3_nt: TGTGCCATCAGTGAGAAGGTACTTTCAAGCGGAAACACTGAAGCTTTCTTT
j_call: TRBJ2-3; clone_size: -; d_call: TRBD2; v_call: TRBV6-5; cdr3_aa: CASRPLAAKGDTQYF; cdr3_nt: TGTGCCAGCAGACCACTAGCGGCGAAGGGAGATACGCAGTATTTT
j_call: TRBJ2-3; clone_size: few; d_call: TRBD2; v_call: TRBV5-1; cdr3_aa: CASSFLSSGGRQDTQYF; cdr3_nt: TGCGCCAGCAGCTTTCTAAGTAGCGGGGGTCGACAAGATACGCAGTATTTT
j_call: TRBJ2-7; clone_size: few; d_call: TRBD1; v_call: TRBV6-6; cdr3_aa: CASSYSGQTYEQYF; cdr3_nt: TGTGCCAGCAGTTATTCGGGACAGACCTACGAGCAGTACTTC
j_call: TRBJ1-1; clone_size: -; d_call: -; v_call: TRBV11-2; cdr3_aa: CASSREADTEAFF; cdr3_nt: TGTGCCAGCAGCAGGGAAGCGGACACTGAAGCTTTCTTT
j_call: TRBJ2-3; clone_size: few; d_call: TRBD2; v_call: TRBV2; cdr3_aa: CASSVLAGTDTQYF; cdr3_nt: TGTGCCAGCAGCGTACTAGCGGGCACAGATACGCAGTATTTT
j_call: TRBJ2-3; clone_size: few; d_call: TRBD2; v_call: TRBV9; cdr3_aa: CASSVEGSGSWTDTQYF; cdr3_nt: TGTGCCAGCAGCGTAGAGGGTAGCGGGAGTTGGACAGATACGCAGTATTTT
j_call: TRBJ2-7; clone_size: -; d_call: -; v_call: TRBV27; cdr3_aa: CASSLLGRGEQYF; cdr3_nt: TGTGCCAGCAGTTTATTGGGCCGCGGGGAGCAGTACTTC
j_call: TRBJ2-3; clone_size: few; d_call: -; v_call: TRBV28; cdr3_aa: CASTPGRETDTQYF; cdr3_nt: TGTGCCAGCACCCCGGGCAGGGAAACAGATACGCAGTATTTT
j_call: TRBJ1-1; clone_size: few; d_call: -; v_call: TRBV5-1; cdr3_aa: CASSRSGGWTEAFF; cdr3_nt: TGCGCCAGCAGCCGGTCCGGGGGGTGGACTGAAGCTTTCTTT